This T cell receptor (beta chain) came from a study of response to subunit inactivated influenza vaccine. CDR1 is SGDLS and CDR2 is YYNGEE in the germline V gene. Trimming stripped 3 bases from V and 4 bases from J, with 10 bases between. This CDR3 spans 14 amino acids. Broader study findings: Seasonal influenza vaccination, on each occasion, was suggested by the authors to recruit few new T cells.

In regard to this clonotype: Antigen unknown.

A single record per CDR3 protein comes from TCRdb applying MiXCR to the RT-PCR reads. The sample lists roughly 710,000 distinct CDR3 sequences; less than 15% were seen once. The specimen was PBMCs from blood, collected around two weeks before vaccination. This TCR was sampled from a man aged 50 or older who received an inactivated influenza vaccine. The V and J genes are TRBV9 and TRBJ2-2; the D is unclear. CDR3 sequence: CASSGDLTTGELFF. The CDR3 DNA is TGTGCCAGCAGCGGCGATTTGACCACCGGGGAGCTGTTTTTT.